The clone carrying this TCR beta chain occurred many times. CDR3 size: 15 residues. Germline V lookup: CDR1 DFQATT, CDR2 SNEGSKA (reference sequence). V shed 1 base, J shed 4 bases, and the junction held 9 bases outside the gene matches. Nobody among the patients had been given any treatment before thyroid surgery. Original processing methods: In papillary thyroid cancer, a distant-metastasis classifier was built using CDR3 differences across clinicopathological groups. Through MiXCR, TCRdb re-clonotyped the PCR reads. The V and J calls and clone size come from TCRdb's table, not from the authors' own analysis. The sample includes tens of thousands of clones, around an eighth of them seen just once. This record comes from a study of metastatic and nonmetastatic thyroid tumors. Study-wide background: Repertoires from blood and tumor or nodule tissue of malignant and benign thyroid patients were compared.

The V gene is TRBV20-1, the J gene TRBJ1-2; 7 bases align to TRBD1. Sequenced: blood. The receptor's source is a female donor with papillary thyroid cancer or a benign thyroid nodule (not recorded which). Some clones in this sample may be carry-over from other donors' samples. CDR3 in DNA: TGCAGTGCTAGAGTTGCAGGACAGGTACCCTATGGCTACACCTTC. The encoded protein is CSARVAGQVPYGYTF.